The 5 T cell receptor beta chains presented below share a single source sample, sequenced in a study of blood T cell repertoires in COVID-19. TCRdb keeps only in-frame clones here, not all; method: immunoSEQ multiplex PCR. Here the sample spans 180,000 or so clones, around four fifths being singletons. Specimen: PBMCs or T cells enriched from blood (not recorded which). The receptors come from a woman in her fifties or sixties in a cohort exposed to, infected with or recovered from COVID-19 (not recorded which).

CDR3 bases: TGTGCCAGCAGCCATCAACCGGGACAGGGGGCGGATGGCTACACCTTC. Its protein is CASSHQPGQGADGYTF. The chain recombines TRBV3-1 (or the pseudogene TRBV3-2) with TRBJ1-2; 12 nucleotides agree with TRBD1. The CDR3 is 16 amino acids. V shed 3 bases, J shed 6 bases, and the junction held 8 bases outside the gene matches. Germline V gene data show CDR1 as LGHDT and CDR2 as YNNKEL (reference sequence).

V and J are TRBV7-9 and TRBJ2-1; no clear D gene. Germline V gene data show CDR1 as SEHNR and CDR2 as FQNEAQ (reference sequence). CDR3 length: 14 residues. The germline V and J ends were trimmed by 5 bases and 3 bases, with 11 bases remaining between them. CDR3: CASSLQTLYNEQFF. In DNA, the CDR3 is TGTGCCAGCAGCCTACAGACCCTCTACAATGAGCAGTTCTTC.

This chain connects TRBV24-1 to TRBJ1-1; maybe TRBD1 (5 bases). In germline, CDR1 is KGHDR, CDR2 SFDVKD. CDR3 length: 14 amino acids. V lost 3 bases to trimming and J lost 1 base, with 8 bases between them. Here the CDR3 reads CATSDGGENTEAFF. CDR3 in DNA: TGTGCCACCAGTGATGGGGGGGAGAACACTGAAGCTTTCTTT.

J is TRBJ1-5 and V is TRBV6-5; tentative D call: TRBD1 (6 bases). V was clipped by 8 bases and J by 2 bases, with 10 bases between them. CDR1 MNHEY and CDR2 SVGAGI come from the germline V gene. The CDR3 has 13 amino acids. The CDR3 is CASQGSGNQPQHF. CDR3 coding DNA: TGTGCCAGCCAGGGGAGCGGCAATCAGCCCCAGCATTTT.

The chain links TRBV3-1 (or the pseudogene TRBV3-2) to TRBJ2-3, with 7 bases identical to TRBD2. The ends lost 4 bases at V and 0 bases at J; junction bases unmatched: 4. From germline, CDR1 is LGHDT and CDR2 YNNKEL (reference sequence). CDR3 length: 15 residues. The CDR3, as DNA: TGTGCCAGCAGCCCGAGCGGGGTTAGCACAGATACGCAGTATTTT. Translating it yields CASSPSGVSTDTQYF.